This record looks at one T cell receptor (beta chain) sequence and its context. This receptor's antigen is unknown. No qualities accompany the bases; no much larger clone lies one base away. A distance of 13 bases separates the germline ends of V and J, which lose 5 bases and 14 bases respectively. Reading from cysteine to phenylalanine, the CDR3 counts 12 amino acids. Of the read, only the CDR3 DNA is kept; its 36 bases are in frame from base 1. CDR1 and CDR2 are drawn from the germline V gene: MNHEY, SVGEGT. These data originate in a study of T cell responses to AZD1222 COVID-19 vaccine (dated by TCRdb to 2020 to 2023). About the investigation overall: A total of over 230 trial participants underwent TCR sequencing, of whom approximately 200 had received two doses of AZD1222 and approximately 25 had received two doses of the MenACWY control vaccine. Trial participants were enrolled into age subgroups of 18-55, 56-69 and 70-plus years, which contained roughly 150, 30 and 60 TCR-sequenced participants, respectively.

The CDR3 regions of human TCRbeta chains were subjected to immunosequencing. In the paper's pipeline: TCRs in the repertoires were compared against a reference library of SARS-CoV-2-specific TCRs that had been generated with the MIRA antigen-specificity platform. Breadth meant the fraction of unique TCRs that were SARS-CoV-2-associated, whereas depth meant the fraction of total T cells that were SARS-CoV-2-associated. Using the MIRA data, every spike-specific TCR was mapped to the spike region that the TCR reacted to and assigned to either a CD4 or a CD8 class. Log10-transformed breadth and depth values were compared by one-way ANOVA with Sidak's multiple comparisons tests. What TCRdb holds here is the immuneACCESS table cut down to in-frame rearrangements. Part of the clones is not present; checked against another copy, under half of the missing clones reflect an unresolved V gene, and the others are unexplained. The V and J calls and clone size come from that table; D and trimming were worked out from the DNA. Recorded for this sample are 95,000 to 150,000 clones; about 93% of them occurred a single time. 5% of the sample is taken by the ten largest.

The time point label for this specimen denotes: about 28 days (+/-7) after the second vaccine dose. AZD1222 recipients whose second dose came at about 4 weeks and those whose second dose came at about 12 weeks were combined into one group, since spike-specific TCR depth and breadth did not differ between the two schedules. Samples from vaccinated people were obtained from the UK trials COV001 and COV002, which included a single-blind randomized controlled phase 2/3 trial of AZD1222 (ChAdOx1 nCoV-19) in healthy adults. For TCRbeta chain sequencing, PBMC samples from trial participants were taken at day 0 and at day 28 after the second dose. Study-wide findings and limitations: A significant rise in spike-specific TCR breadth and depth was observed after two AZD1222 doses relative to day 0 and relative to MenACWY recipients. Reportedly, almost half of the unique spike-specific TCRs recognized epitopes lying outside the regions that are mutated in the B.1.351 and B.1.1.7 variants. No day 14 peak-response samples were available, so repertoires were characterized only after the peak T cell response. Only five to seven AZD1222 recipients were SARS-CoV-2 seropositive at baseline, limiting conclusions about previously exposed vaccinees. Vaccine-associated CD4 TCRs spanned the whole spike protein, with dominant responses in regions 160-218 and 743-854. Most participants were white British and females outnumbered males, and the authors suggested that clonal diversity may have been underestimated. In the small 56-69-year group, the increase in depth fell short of significance, most likely because of low power.

The TCR originated in an adult who received the AZD1222 COVID-19 vaccine. The chain couples TRBV6-2 or TRBV6-3 to TRBJ1-6, with TRBD1 tentatively as D gene (6 bases match). This specimen was peripheral blood, taken 28 days after the second AZD1222 dose. For the CDR3, the sequence is CASSQGIETLHF. The DNA reads TGTGCCAGCAGTCAGGGGATAGAGACCCTCCACTTT.